These 30 T cell receptor beta chains came from one sample sequenced in a study of vaccination effects on CD4 cells after COVID-19. The method was immunoSEQ multiplex PCR; TCRdb's version includes in-frame clones alone and lacks a portion of them. The sample includes around 46,000 clones, approximately 77% of them seen just once. No cognate antigen is known for these TCRs. Culturing for 9 to 10 days preceded CD4+ T cell isolation. Each participant was given two doses of one vaccine (BNT162b2 or mRNA-1273). Sample: CD4+ T cells from PBMCs cultured without peptide, taken after COVID-19 vaccination. The source is a human donor who received a COVID-19 vaccine.

There are a few counts of this clone. This chain connects TRBV7-2 to TRBJ2-1; TRBD2 agrees at 7 bases. Germline lookup yields CDR1 SGHTA and CDR2 FQGNSA. V lost 5 bases, J lost 6 bases, and 13 bases stayed unmatched. This CDR3 has 16 residues. CDR3 sequence reads: CASSHRGLRGTNEQFF. In DNA form, the CDR3 reads TGTGCCAGCAGCCACCGAGGGTTGCGGGGGACCAATGAGCAGTTCTTC.

The DNA for the CDR3 is TGTGCCAGCAGTTACCCAGGAGCCTACGAGCAGTACTTC. This encodes CASSYPGAYEQYF. The gene calls are TRBV6-5 and TRBJ2-7; D is uncertain. The germline V gene has CDR1 MNHEY and CDR2 SVGAGI. The CDR3 is 13 amino acids. Trimming pared 2 bases from V and 2 bases from J, leaving 7 bases between.

The rearrangement joins TRBV14 to TRBJ2-3; the match to TRBD2 covers 9 bases. Germline CDR1 SGHDN, CDR2 FVKESK. This CDR3 comprises 16 residues. V lost 1 base and J lost 2; bases outside the gene matches: 4. The CDR3 sequence: CASSQVSGGNTDTQYF. The CDR3 nucleotides are TGTGCCAGCAGCCAAGTCAGCGGGGGGAACACAGATACGCAGTATTTT.

The chain couples TRBV6-5 to TRBJ1-5, with a possible D match to TRBD1 (6 bases). V lost 9 bases to trimming and J lost 6 bases, with 15 bases between them. The V gene's germline CDR1 is MNHEY and CDR2 SVGAGI. The CDR3 runs to 13 residues. The CDR3 sequence: CASSGELVQPQHF. The CDR3 DNA is TGTGCCAGTTCAGGGGAGCTGGTTCAGCCCCAGCATTTT.

This chain links TRBV10-3 with TRBJ1-5; a possible D gene is TRBD1 (5 bases). The V end lost 6 bases, the J end lost 0 bases, and 9 bases lay between the germline ends. Germline V lookup: CDR1 ENHRY, CDR2 SYGVKD. This CDR3 is built from 14 residues. CDR3 protein: CAIRGDGSNQPQHF. The CDR3, as DNA: TGTGCCATCAGGGGGGACGGTAGCAATCAGCCCCAGCATTTT.

The chain combines TRBV5-6 with TRBJ1-5; tentative D call: TRBD1 (5 bases). V was cut by 2 bases and J by 0 bases, with 9 bases left in between. CDR1 and CDR2 (germline): SGHDT, YYEEEE. The CDR3 consists of 15 residues. CDR3 DNA sequence: TGTGCCAGCAGCTTCGGGGCTATTAGCAATCAGCCCCAGCATTTT. Translation: CASSFGAISNQPQHF.

The chain uses TRBV5-6 and TRBJ2-7, with D uncertain. The ends were cut back, 0 bases at V and 0 bases at J, with 7 bases in the middle. The V gene's germline CDR1 is SGHDT and CDR2 YYEEEE. The CDR3 is 14 residues long. CDR3 nucleotides: TGTGCCAGCAGCTTGGGCAGGACCTCCTACGAGCAGTACTTC. Its protein product is CASSLGRTSYEQYF.

This clone was recorded a few times. V is TRBV11-3 and J is TRBJ1-1, with TRBD1 identical over 7 bases. Looked up from germline, CDR1 is SGHNT and CDR2 is YENEEA. CDR3 size: 14 residues. J was trimmed by 4 bases and V by 5 bases; bases with no gene match: 7. This CDR3 is CASSVQGVGTEAFF. CDR3 nucleotide sequence: TGTGCCAGCAGCGTCCAGGGGGTCGGCACTGAAGCTTTCTTT.

J is TRBJ1-2 and V is TRBV11-2; a weak D match, TRBD1 (6 bases). The germline gives CDR1 SGHAT, CDR2 FQNNGV. Trimming cost V 4 bases and J 3 bases, with 9 bases left between them. The CDR3 extends over 13 amino acids. CDR3 residues: CASSYSGDYGYTF. The CDR3 DNA sequence: TGTGCCAGCAGCTATTCAGGGGACTATGGCTACACCTTC.

This chain links TRBV2 with TRBJ1-1; D is undetermined. V was clipped by 7 bases and J by 6 bases, with 9 bases between them. The CDR3 is 11 residues long. Germline assignment: CDR1 SNHLY and CDR2 FYNNEI. CDR3 sequence (DNA): TGTGCCAGCACCATCAGGCCTGAAGCTTTCTTT. Translation: CASTIRPEAFF. Variable domain in full (rest from reference TRBV2 and TRBJ1-1): EPEVTQTPSHQVTQMGQEVILRCVPISNHLYFYWYRQILGQKVEFLVSFYNNEISEKSEIFDDQFSVERPDGSNFTLKIRSTKLEDSAMYFCASTIRPEAFFGQGTRLTVV.

This clone was found a few times. This rearrangement joins TRBV6-5 to TRBJ2-1; 12 nucleotides line up with TRBD2. Germline assignment: CDR1 MNHEY and CDR2 SVGAGI. J was trimmed by 6 bases and V by 5 bases; bases with no gene match: 5. The CDR3 consists of 15 residues. The CDR3, as DNA: TGTGCCAGCAGTCTCACTAGCGGGAGGTTCAATGAGCAGTTCTTC. Protein sequence: CASSLTSGRFNEQFF.

The DNA of the CDR3 is TGTGCCACCAGTCCCACTAGCGGGAACAATGAGCAGTTCTTC. It codes for CATSPTSGNNEQFF. The rearrangement uses TRBV24-1 and TRBJ2-1; 10 bases are shared with TRBD2. Germline V gene sequence: CDR1 KGHDR, CDR2 SFDVKD. The CDR3 consists of 14 residues. Trimming cost V 6 bases and J 5 bases; bases outside gene matches: 3.

The chain joins TRBV5-1 to TRBJ2-5, with 12 bases matching TRBD2. With 9 bases clipped from V and 5 bases from J, the junction kept 8 bases outside the gene matches. This CDR3 has 14 amino acids. In germline, CDR1 is SGHRS, CDR2 YFSETQ. The CDR3 region has the DNA TGCGCCACGACGACTAGCGGGAGCGGTGAGACCCAGTACTTC. It encodes CATTTSGSGETQYF.

The chain couples TRBV20-1 to TRBJ1-6; 9 bases fit TRBD1. The V and J ends lost 6 bases and 0 bases, in that order; junction bases with no gene match: 12. Looked up from germline, CDR1 is DFQATT and CDR2 is SNEGSKA (reference sequence). This CDR3 region has 18 residues. The DNA of the CDR3 is TGCAGTGCCAGTGCTTTGACAGGGGGAAGCTCCTATAATTCACCCCTCCACTTT. It yields the protein CSASALTGGSSYNSPLHF.

This chain joins TRBV14 and TRBJ2-3, with D possibly being TRBD1 or TRBD2 (6 bases each). The germline CDR1 and CDR2 sequences are SGHDN and FVKESK. This CDR3 contains 17 residues. The ends were cut back, 2 bases at V and 5 bases at J, with 20 bases in the middle. This chain's CDR3 is CASSQFIGRGQRDTQYF. Written as DNA, the CDR3 is TGTGCCAGCAGCCAATTTATCGGCCGGGGGCAGCGAGATACGCAGTATTTT.

This clone was seen a single time. The chain uses TRBV7-8 and TRBJ2-7, with D maybe TRBD1 (6 bases). The V and J ends lost 2 bases and 7 bases respectively, with 18 bases between them. Germline V gene sequence: CDR1 SGHVS, CDR2 FQNEAQ. This CDR3 region has 15 residues. This chain's CDR3 is CASSLTDLLRGEQYF. For the CDR3, the DNA is TGTGCCAGCAGCTTAACGGACCTACTTAGGGGGGAGCAGTACTTC.

The chain joins TRBV6-1 to TRBJ1-1; D ambiguous. The germline V gene encodes CDR1 MNHNS and CDR2 SASEGT. V dropped 1 base and J dropped 0 bases, with 3 bases sitting between them. There are 13 residues in the CDR3. Here the CDR3 reads CASSEGVNTEAFF. CDR3 in DNA: TGTGCCAGCAGTGAAGGGGTGAACACTGAAGCTTTCTTT.

This clone was seen more than once but under ten times. The chain combines TRBV18 with TRBJ1-2, with TRBD1 identical over 8 bases. The CDR3 runs 14 residues. V shed 3 bases, J shed 3 bases, and the junction held 3 bases outside the gene matches. Germline CDR1 and CDR2: KGHSH and LQKENI. The CDR3 spells CASSPDREDYGYTF. In DNA, the CDR3 is TGTGCCAGCTCACCGGACAGGGAAGACTATGGCTACACCTTC.

This clone was detected once. The gene calls are TRBV7-7 and TRBJ2-3, with 13 bases that match TRBD2. The CDR3 contains 17 residues. V dropped 5 bases and J dropped 6; count of bases not matched to a gene: 11. The germline V gene has CDR1 SSHAT and CDR2 FNYEAQ (reference sequence). The CDR3 region is CASSKWTSGSVSDTQYF. As DNA, the CDR3 is TGTGCCAGCAGCAAATGGACTAGCGGGAGTGTATCGGATACGCAGTATTTT. The variable domain in full, completed from reference TRBV7-7 and TRBJ2-3, reads GAGVSQSPRYKVTKRGQDVTLRCDPISSHATLYWYQQALGQGPEFLTYFNYEAQPDKSGLPSDRFSAERPEGSISTLTIQRTEQRDSAMYRCASSKWTSGSVSDTQYFGPGTRLTVL.

The V and J genes are TRBV18 and TRBJ1-2, with TRBD1 matching over 7 bases. The CDR3 totals 15 residues. Losses at the gene ends were 3 bases for V and 0 bases for J; bases not matched to a gene: 4. The V gene's germline CDR1 is KGHSH and CDR2 LQKENI. The CDR3: CASSPRTGSNYGYTF. The CDR3 nucleotides are TGTGCCAGCTCACCTCGGACAGGTTCTAACTATGGCTACACCTTC.

V gene TRBV3-1 (or the pseudogene TRBV3-2) combines with J gene TRBJ2-1, with D maybe TRBD2 (5 bases). The CDR3 is 16 amino acids. From germline, CDR1 is LGHDT and CDR2 YNNKEL (reference sequence). The V and J ends lost 1 base and 3 bases respectively, with 13 bases between them. This CDR3 is CASSQGQRLFYNEQFF. In DNA, the CDR3 is TGTGCCAGCAGCCAAGGTCAGCGGCTATTCTACAATGAGCAGTTCTTC.

V and J are TRBV6-5 and TRBJ1-1; D possibly corresponds to TRBD1 (5 bases). There are 12 residues in the CDR3. V lost 5 bases and J 4 bases, leaving 8 bases between the germline ends. Per the germline V gene, CDR1 is MNHEY and CDR2 is SVGAGI. In nucleotides, the CDR3 is TGTGCCAGCAGTCCAGGGCCCACTGAAGCTTTCTTT. Protein: CASSPGPTEAFF.

The V gene is TRBV18, the J gene TRBJ2-7; D perhaps matches TRBD1 (6 bases). Between the trimmed V and J ends, which lost 6 bases and 6 bases, there was a span of 21 bases. The length of the CDR3 is 15 residues. Germline V gives CDR1 KGHSH, CDR2 LQKENI. The CDR3 loop is CASSPKQGRDLEQYF. The CDR3 DNA follows: TGTGCCAGCTCTCCCAAACAGGGCAGAGATCTCGAGCAGTACTTC.

The chain recombines TRBV29-1 with TRBJ2-4; TRBD2 agrees at 11 bases. V lost 4 bases, J lost 0 bases, and 5 bases stayed unmatched. Germline V lookup: CDR1 SQVTM, CDR2 ANQGSEA. The CDR3 covers 16 residues. CDR3 amino acids: CSVVLAGGLAKNIQYF. CDR3 sequence (DNA): TGCAGCGTTGTGTTAGCGGGAGGGCTAGCCAAAAACATTCAGTACTTC. Based on the CDR3 plus reference TRBV29-1 and TRBJ2-4, the full variable domain is SAVISQKPSRDICQRGTSLTIQCQVDSQVTMMFWYRQQPGQSLTLIATANQGSEATYESGFVIDKFPISRPNLTFSTLTVSNMSPEDSSIYLCSVVLAGGLAKNIQYFGAGTRLSVL.

The chain joins TRBV28 to TRBJ2-2, with 7 bases that match TRBD1. The germline CDR1 and CDR2 sequences are MDHEN and SYDVKM. V lost 6 bases to trimming and J lost 5 bases; unmatched junction nucleotides: 9. The CDR3 has 15 amino acids. In DNA form, the CDR3 reads TGTGCCAGCAGAGGAGCCCGGGACAGAACCGGGGAGCTGTTTTTT. Amino acid sequence: CASRGARDRTGELFF.

The chain uses TRBV20-1 and TRBJ1-1, with TRBD1 identical over 8 bases. The CDR3 spans 14 residues. CDR1 is DFQATT and CDR2 is SNEGSKA in the germline V gene (reference sequence). V lost 3 bases and J lost 5; bases outside the gene matches: 8. The CDR3 region has the DNA TGCAGTGCTAGTGGGGCAGGGGGCAAGACTGAAGCTTTCTTT. Its protein is CSASGAGGKTEAFF.

V usage is TRBV6-1 and J usage is TRBJ1-5; D is unclear. Looked up from germline, CDR1 is MNHNS and CDR2 is SASEGT. V was clipped by 0 bases and J by 1 base, with 4 bases between them. The CDR3 is 14 amino acids. CDR3 loop: CASSEAYSNQPQHF. The CDR3 coding sequence is TGTGCCAGCAGTGAAGCGTACAGCAATCAGCCCCAGCATTTT.

The gene calls are TRBV19 and TRBJ2-5; tentatively, D is TRBD2 (5 bases). The CDR3 consists of 14 residues. Germline V gene data show CDR1 as LNHDA and CDR2 as SQIVND (reference sequence). V was cut by 4 bases and J by 0 bases, with 9 bases left in between. CDR3 protein: CASSRTFYQETQYF. The DNA of the CDR3 is TGTGCCAGTAGTAGGACTTTTTACCAAGAGACCCAGTACTTC. Together with reference TRBV19 and TRBJ2-5, the CDR3 gives the full variable domain: DGGITQSPKYLFRKEGQNVTLSCEQNLNHDAMYWYRQDPGQGLRLIYYSQIVNDFQKGDIAEGYSVSREKKESFPLTVTSAQKNPTAFYLCASSRTFYQETQYFGPGTRLLVL.

The chain is built from TRBV6-2 or TRBV6-3 and TRBJ2-7, with TRBD1 identical over 10 bases. With 0 bases clipped from V and 0 bases from J, the junction kept 8 bases outside the gene matches. The length of the CDR3 is 18 residues. Per germline, CDR1 MNHEY and CDR2 SVGEGT. Here the CDR3 DNA reads TGTGCCAGCAGTTACTCGAGGTCTGGGACAGGGGCCTCCTACGAGCAGTACTTC. It is translated as CASSYSRSGTGASYEQYF.

V is TRBV19 and J is TRBJ2-6; D remains ambiguous. The CDR3 is 14 residues long. V was trimmed by 10 bases and J by 0 bases, leaving 10 bases between them. Germline-derived CDR1 and CDR2 are LNHDA and SQIVND (reference sequence). The CDR3 DNA sequence: TGTGCCACGGCACACCTCTCTGGGGCCAACGTCCTGACTTTC. Its translation is CATAHLSGANVLTF.